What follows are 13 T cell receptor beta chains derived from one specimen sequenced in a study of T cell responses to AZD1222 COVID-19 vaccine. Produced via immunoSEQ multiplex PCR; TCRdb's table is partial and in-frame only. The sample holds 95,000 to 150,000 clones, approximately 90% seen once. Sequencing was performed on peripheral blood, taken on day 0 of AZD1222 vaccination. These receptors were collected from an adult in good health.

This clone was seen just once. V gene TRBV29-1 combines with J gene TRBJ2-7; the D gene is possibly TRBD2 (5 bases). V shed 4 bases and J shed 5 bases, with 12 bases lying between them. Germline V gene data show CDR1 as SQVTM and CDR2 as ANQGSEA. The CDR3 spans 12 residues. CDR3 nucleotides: TGCAGCGTTGTCCCCGGGAAGGACGAGCAGTACTTC. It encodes CSVVPGKDEQYF.

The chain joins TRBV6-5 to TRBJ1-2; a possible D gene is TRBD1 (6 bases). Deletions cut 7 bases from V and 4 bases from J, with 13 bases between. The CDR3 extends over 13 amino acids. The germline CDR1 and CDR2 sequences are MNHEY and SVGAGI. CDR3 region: CASTHDRIYGYTF. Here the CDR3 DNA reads TGTGCCAGCACCCACGACAGGATCTATGGCTACACCTTC.

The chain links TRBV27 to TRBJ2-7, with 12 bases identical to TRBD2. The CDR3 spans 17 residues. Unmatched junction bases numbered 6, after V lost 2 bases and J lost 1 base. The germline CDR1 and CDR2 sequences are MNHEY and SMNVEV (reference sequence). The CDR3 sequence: CASSLGTSGPTSYEQYF. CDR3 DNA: TGTGCCAGCAGTTTAGGGACTAGCGGGCCAACTTCCTACGAGCAGTACTTC.

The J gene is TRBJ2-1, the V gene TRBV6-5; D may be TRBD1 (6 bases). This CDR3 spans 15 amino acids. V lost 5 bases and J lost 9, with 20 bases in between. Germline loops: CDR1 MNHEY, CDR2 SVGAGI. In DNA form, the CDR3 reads TGTGCCAGCAGTCCTGGACAGTCCCACCTCGCTGAGCAGTTCTTC. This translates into CASSPGQSHLAEQFF.

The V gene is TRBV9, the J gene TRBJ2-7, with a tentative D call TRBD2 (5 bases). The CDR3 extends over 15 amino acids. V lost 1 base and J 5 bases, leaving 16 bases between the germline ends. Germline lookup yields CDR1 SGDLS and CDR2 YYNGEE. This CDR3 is CASSVSSATRDEQYF. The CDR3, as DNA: TGTGCCAGCAGCGTAAGTAGCGCGACCCGGGACGAGCAGTACTTC.

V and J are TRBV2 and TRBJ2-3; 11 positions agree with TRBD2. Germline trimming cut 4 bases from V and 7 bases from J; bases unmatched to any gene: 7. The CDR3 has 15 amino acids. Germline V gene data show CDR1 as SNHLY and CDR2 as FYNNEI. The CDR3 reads CASSGTTSGTHTQYF. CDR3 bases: TGTGCCAGCAGTGGAACGACTAGCGGGACTCATACGCAGTATTTT.

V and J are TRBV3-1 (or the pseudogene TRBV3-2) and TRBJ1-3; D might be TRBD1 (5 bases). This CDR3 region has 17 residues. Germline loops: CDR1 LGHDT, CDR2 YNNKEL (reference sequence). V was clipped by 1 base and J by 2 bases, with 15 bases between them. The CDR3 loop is CASSQGQSGIAGNTIYF. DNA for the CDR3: TGTGCCAGCAGCCAAGGTCAATCAGGGATAGCTGGAAACACCATATATTTT.

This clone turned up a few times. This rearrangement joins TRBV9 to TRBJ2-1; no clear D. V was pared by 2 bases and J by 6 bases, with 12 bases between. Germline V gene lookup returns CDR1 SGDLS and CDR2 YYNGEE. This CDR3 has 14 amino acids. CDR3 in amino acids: CASSVLSTTNEQFF. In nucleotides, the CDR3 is TGTGCCAGCAGCGTCCTATCGACGACCAATGAGCAGTTCTTC.

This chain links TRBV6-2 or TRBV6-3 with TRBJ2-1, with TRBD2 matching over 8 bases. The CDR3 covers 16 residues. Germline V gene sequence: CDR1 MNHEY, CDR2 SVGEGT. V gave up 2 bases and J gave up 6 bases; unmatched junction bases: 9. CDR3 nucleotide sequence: TGTGCCAGCAGTTACCAATTAACCGGGACTAGCAATGAGCAGTTCTTC. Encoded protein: CASSYQLTGTSNEQFF.

The CDR3 region is CASSLRGGQDYYGYTF. In nucleotides, the CDR3 is TGTGCCAGCAGTTTAAGAGGGGGCCAGGACTACTATGGCTACACCTTC. V and J are TRBV27 and TRBJ1-2, with TRBD1 identical over 7 bases. J lost 3 bases, V lost 2 bases, and 9 bases had no gene match. Germline V gives CDR1 MNHEY, CDR2 SMNVEV (reference sequence). The CDR3 extends over 16 amino acids.

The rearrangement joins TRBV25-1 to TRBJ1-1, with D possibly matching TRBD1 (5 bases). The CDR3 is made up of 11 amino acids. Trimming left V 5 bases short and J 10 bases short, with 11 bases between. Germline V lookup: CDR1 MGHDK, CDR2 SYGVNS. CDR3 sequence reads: CASSSRDGAFF. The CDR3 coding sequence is TGTGCCAGCAGTAGCAGGGATGGAGCTTTCTTT.

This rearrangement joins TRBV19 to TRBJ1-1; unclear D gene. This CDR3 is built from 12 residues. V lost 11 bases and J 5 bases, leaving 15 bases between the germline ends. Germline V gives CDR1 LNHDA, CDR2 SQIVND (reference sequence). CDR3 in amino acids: CASKPGGTEAFF. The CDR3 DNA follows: TGTGCCTCAAAGCCAGGAGGTACTGAAGCTTTCTTT.

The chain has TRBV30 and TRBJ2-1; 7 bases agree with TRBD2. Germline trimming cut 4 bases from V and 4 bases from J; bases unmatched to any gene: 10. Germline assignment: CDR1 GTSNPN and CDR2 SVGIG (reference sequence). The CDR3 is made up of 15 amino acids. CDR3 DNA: TGTGCCTGGAATCCAGCGGGAAAACTTTACAATGAGCAGTTCTTC. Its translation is CAWNPAGKLYNEQFF.